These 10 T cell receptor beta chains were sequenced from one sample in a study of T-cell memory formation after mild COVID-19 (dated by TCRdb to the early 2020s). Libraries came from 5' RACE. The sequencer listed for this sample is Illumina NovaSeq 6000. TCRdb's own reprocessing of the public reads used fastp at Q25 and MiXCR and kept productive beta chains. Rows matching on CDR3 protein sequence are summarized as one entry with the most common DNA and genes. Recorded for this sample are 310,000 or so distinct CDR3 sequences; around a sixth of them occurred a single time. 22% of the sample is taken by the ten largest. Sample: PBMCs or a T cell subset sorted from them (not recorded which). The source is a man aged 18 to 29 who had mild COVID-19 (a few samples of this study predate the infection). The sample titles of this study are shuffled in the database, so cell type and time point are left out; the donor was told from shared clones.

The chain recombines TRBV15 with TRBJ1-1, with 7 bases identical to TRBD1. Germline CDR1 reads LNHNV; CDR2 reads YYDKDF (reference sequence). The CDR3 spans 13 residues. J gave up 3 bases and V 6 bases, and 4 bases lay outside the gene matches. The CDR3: CATSDRVHTEAFF. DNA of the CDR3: TGTGCCACCAGTGACAGGGTGCACACTGAAGCTTTCTTT.

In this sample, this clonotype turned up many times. The CDR3 loop reads CASSLDIETQYF. CDR3 bases: TGTGCCAGCAGCTTAGATATAGAGACCCAGTACTTC. The rearrangement joins TRBV7-2 to TRBJ2-5, with no clear D. From germline, CDR1 is SGHTA and CDR2 FQGNSA. CDR3 length: 12 amino acids. Between the trimmed V and J ends, which lost 1 base and 4 bases, there was a span of 4 bases.

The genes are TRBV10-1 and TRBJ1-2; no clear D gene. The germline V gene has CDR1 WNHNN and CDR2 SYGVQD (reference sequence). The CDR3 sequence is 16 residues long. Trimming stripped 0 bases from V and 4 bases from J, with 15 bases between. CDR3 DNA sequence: TGCGCCAGCAGTGAGTCGAGAGGGCTGGGATTCTATGGCTACACCTTC. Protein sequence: CASSESRGLGFYGYTF.

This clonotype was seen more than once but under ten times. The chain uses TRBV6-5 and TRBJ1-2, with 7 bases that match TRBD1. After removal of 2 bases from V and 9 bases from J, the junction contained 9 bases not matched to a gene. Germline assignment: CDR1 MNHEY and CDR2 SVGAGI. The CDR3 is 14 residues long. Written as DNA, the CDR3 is TGTGCCAGCAGTTACGATCAGGGGGTTCAAAGCTACACCTTC. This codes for CASSYDQGVQSYTF.

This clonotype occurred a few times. Here the CDR3 DNA reads TGTGCCAGCAGCTCGAGGATAACCGGGGAGCTGTTTTTT. It encodes CASSSRITGELFF. The chain combines TRBV27 with TRBJ2-2; no clear D gene. V was pared by 6 bases and J by 5 bases, with 10 bases between. The CDR3 is 13 amino acids. CDR1 MNHEY and CDR2 SMNVEV come from the germline V gene (reference sequence).

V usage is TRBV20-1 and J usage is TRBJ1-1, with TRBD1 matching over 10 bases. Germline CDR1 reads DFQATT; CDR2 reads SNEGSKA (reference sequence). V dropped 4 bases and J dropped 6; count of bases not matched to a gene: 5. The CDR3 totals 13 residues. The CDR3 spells CSAKEGTGAEAFF. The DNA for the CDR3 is TGCAGTGCTAAGGAAGGGACAGGGGCTGAAGCTTTCTTT.

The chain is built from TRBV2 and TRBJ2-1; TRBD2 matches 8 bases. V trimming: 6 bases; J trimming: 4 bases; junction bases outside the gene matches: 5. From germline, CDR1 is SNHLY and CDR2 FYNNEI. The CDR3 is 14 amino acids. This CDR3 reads CASSGGGRYNEQFF. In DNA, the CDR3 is TGTGCCAGCAGCGGCGGGGGGAGATACAATGAGCAGTTCTTC.

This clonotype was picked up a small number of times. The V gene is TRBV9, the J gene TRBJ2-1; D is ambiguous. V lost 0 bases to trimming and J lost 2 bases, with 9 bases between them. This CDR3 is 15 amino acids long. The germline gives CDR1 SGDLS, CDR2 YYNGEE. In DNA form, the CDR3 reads TGTGCCAGCAGCGTAGGGGTTCCAACCTACAATGAGCAGTTCTTC. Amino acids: CASSVGVPTYNEQFF.

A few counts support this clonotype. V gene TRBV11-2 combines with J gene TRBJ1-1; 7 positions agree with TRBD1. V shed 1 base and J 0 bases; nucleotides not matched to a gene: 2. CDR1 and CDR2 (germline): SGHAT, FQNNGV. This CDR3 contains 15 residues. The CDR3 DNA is TGTGCCAGCAGCTTAGTCACAGGGGTGAACACTGAAGCTTTCTTT. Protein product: CASSLVTGVNTEAFF.

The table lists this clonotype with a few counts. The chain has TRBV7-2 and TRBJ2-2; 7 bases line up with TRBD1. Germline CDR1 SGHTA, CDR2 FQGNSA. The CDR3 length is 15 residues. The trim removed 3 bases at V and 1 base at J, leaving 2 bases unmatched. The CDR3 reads CASSFRDRNTGELFF. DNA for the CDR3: TGTGCCAGCAGCTTTCGGGACAGGAACACCGGGGAGCTGTTTTTT.